This record concerns one T cell receptor (beta chain) sequence. It lacks a known antigen. Base qualities are not at hand, and no much larger clone is one base apart. The data are from a study of blood T cell repertoires in COVID-19 (dated by TCRdb to about 2020). Turning to the overall study: Samples covering the acute and convalescent phases of COVID-19 were provided by collaborators in the United States, Italy and Spain. The material from the prospective study consisted of cDNA or gDNA derived from T cells, B-cell-depleted T cells, or PBMCs. Subjects who had been exposed to COVID-19, were actively infected with it, or had recovered from it provided the deeply sampled blood TCRbeta repertoires that made up the dataset. The repertoires were released in a freely available public database intended as a resource for research on the immune response to SARS-CoV-2. The samples were drawn from the first 160 participants of the ongoing ImmuneRACE study and from 1,200 or so subjects provided by 6 global collaborators. Sample metadata almost always included a de-identified subject ID, COVID-19 status, age in years and sex. HLA class I and class II types, where available, came from metadata supplied by the sample provider rather than from assay-based typing. Paper-wide results and their limitations: The quantity of clinical and demographic metadata differed by source and by participant and was supplied without curation.

The immunoSEQ Assay, a bias-controlled multiplex PCR, was used to amplify TCRbeta CDR3 regions from genomic DNA. The original pipeline was this. The number of nucleated cells in each sample was estimated by amplification of reference gene primers within the assay. To quantify the absolute abundance of each unique TCRbeta CDR3 rearrangement, sequence reads were collapsed and filtered. For each sample, productive Simpson clonality was calculated as the square root of Simpson's diversity index over productive rearrangements. TCRdb limited this immuneACCESS table to in-frame rearrangements with V and J called. A share of clones is missing; checked studies link under half to unresolved V genes, and the rest is unexplained. Clone size and V and J calls were adopted from that table, with D and trimming inferred from the DNA. The sample contains a few hundred thousand clones, roughly 88% of them found a single time. Roughly 2.2% of the sample is held by the ten biggest clonotypes.

Enrolling through a virtual design, the prospective study's participants ranged in age from roughly 18 to 90 years and lived across some 22 United States geographic areas. To assign participants to cohorts, the prospective study relied on clinical history that participants themselves reported in a screening survey and a study questionnaire. Recovered participants in ImmuneRACE Cohort 3 were defined by two consecutive negative NP/OP PCR tests, clearance by a healthcare professional, or resolution of symptoms. Each participant in the prospective study had whole blood, serum and a nasopharyngeal or oropharyngeal swab collected by mobile phlebotomists. Over a 2-month period, participants in the prospective study had the option of providing additional blood draws and questionnaires. Before DNA extraction, prospective study blood samples were shipped either frozen or at room temperature. The sample consisted of PBMCs or T cells enriched from blood (not recorded which). The receptor was isolated from a man aged 30 to 45 who had recovered from COVID-19.

The DNA reads TGTGCCAGCAGCCGGGACAGGGTCGGAGAGACCCAGTACTTC. This is translated as CASSRDRVGETQYF. The rearrangement joined TRBV11-2 to TRBJ2-5; TRBD1 lines up with 9 middle nucleotides. CDR1 and CDR2 were assigned from the germline V gene as SGHAT and FQNNGV. Ends trimmed: V by 5 bases, J by 4 bases; bases unmatched to a gene: 5. The CDR3, from cysteine to phenylalanine, totals 14 residues. The read is trimmed to its CDR3 DNA, 42 bases read in frame from base 1.